The 25 T cell receptor beta chains below all came from one sample that was sequenced in a study of shared clonotypes between healthy human individuals. Profiled with immunoSEQ multiplex PCR; TCRdb holds only in-frame clones, not every one. Of a few million clones listed, approximately 93% are singletons. Specimen: naive CD4+ T cells from PBMCs. Subset: CD45RA+ positively selected. These receptors originate from a man aged 18 to 30 in good health. Some clones in this sample may be carry-over from other donors' samples.

The chain links TRBV19 to TRBJ2-1; D unclear. Trimming removed 5 bases from V and 0 bases from J, with 17 bases in between. The V gene's germline CDR1 is LNHDA and CDR2 SQIVND (reference sequence). This CDR3 spans 17 amino acids. The CDR3 loop is CASSSHSGGSSYNEQFF. In DNA form, the CDR3 reads TGTGCCAGTAGTTCCCATTCTGGTGGTAGCTCCTACAATGAGCAGTTCTTC.

The CDR3 loop is CATGLAFTGELFF. CDR3 coding DNA: TGTGCCACTGGACTAGCGTTCACCGGGGAGCTGTTTTTT. This chain joins TRBV27 and TRBJ2-2, with 9 bases fitting TRBD2. V lost 10 bases, J lost 4 bases, and 4 bases stayed unmatched. This CDR3 is 13 amino acids long. CDR1 MNHEY and CDR2 SMNVEV come from the germline V gene (reference sequence).

The V gene is TRBV29-1, the J gene TRBJ2-1, with D possibly matching TRBD2 (5 bases). Germline V gene sequence: CDR1 SQVTM, CDR2 ANQGSEA. The CDR3 consists of 14 residues. Trimming took 2 bases from V and 5 from J, leaving 13 bases between them. Written as DNA, the CDR3 is TGCAGCGTTGAATTACTAGTTCTGCACAATGAGCAGTTCTTC. Its protein product is CSVELLVLHNEQFF.

This chain uses TRBV5-4 with TRBJ1-1, with TRBD1 as a possible D gene (5 bases). Germline CDR1 reads SGHNT; CDR2 reads YYREEE (reference sequence). V lost 4 bases and J lost 4, with 20 bases in between. The CDR3 has 16 residues. The CDR3 DNA is TGTGCCAGCAGCCCCGGACCGGGGACTCAGCGCACTGAAGCTTTCTTT. It translates to CASSPGPGTQRTEAFF. Together with reference TRBV5-4 and TRBJ1-1, the CDR3 gives the full variable domain: ETGVTQSPTHLIKTRGQQVTLRCSSQSGHNTVSWYQQALGQGPQFIFQYYREEENGRGNFPPRFSGLQFPNYSSELNVNALELDDSALYLCASSPGPGTQRTEAFFGQGTRLTVV.

This clone was picked up one time. CDR3 DNA sequence: TGTGCCAGCAGCTTAGCCAGGGGGAGAAACGGGGAGCTGTTTTTT. It encodes CASSLARGRNGELFF. The chain uses TRBV7-9 and TRBJ2-2; 7 bases line up with TRBD1. This CDR3 comprises 15 residues. V shed 0 bases, J shed 7 bases, and the junction held 5 bases outside the gene matches. The V gene's germline CDR1 is SEHNR and CDR2 FQNEAQ (reference sequence).

V usage is TRBV27 and J usage is TRBJ2-7, with D perhaps matching TRBD2 (5 bases). V dropped 1 base and J dropped 6 bases, with 19 bases sitting between them. This CDR3 is 16 amino acids long. Per germline, CDR1 MNHEY and CDR2 SMNVEV (reference sequence). The CDR3 here is CASSLYVSGKEVEQYF. The CDR3 region has the DNA TGTGCCAGCAGTTTATACGTCTCCGGCAAGGAGGTCGAGCAGTACTTC.

The chain carries TRBV5-1 and TRBJ2-3; D gene unclear. This CDR3 region has 12 residues. With 2 bases removed from V and 5 bases from J, the gap between germline ends came to 6 bases. The germline V gene encodes CDR1 SGHRS and CDR2 YFSETQ. The DNA of the CDR3 is TGCGCCAGCAGCTTTAATCAAGATACGCAGTATTTT. Its translation is CASSFNQDTQYF.

The gene calls are TRBV7-8 and TRBJ2-1; 7 nucleotides match TRBD2. Germline lookup yields CDR1 SGHVS and CDR2 FQNEAQ. This CDR3 has 14 amino acids. V trimming: 3 bases; J trimming: 7 bases; junction bases outside the gene matches: 6. CDR3 nucleotide sequence: TGTGCCAGCAGCTTCCTCAGCGGGAAGAATGAGCAGTTCTTC. This sequence encodes CASSFLSGKNEQFF.

This clone was recorded only once. This chain links TRBV9 with TRBJ2-3; no reliable D call. The CDR3 is made up of 15 amino acids. The V end lost 1 base, the J end lost 0 bases, and 9 bases lay between the germline ends. The V gene's germline CDR1 is SGDLS and CDR2 YYNGEE. DNA for the CDR3: TGTGCCAGCAGCGTAACCGCGGAGAGCACAGATACGCAGTATTTT. This codes for CASSVTAESTDTQYF.

This rearrangement joins TRBV6-5 to TRBJ1-1; the D gene is possibly TRBD1 (6 bases). The CDR3 runs 14 residues. Germline V CDR1 and CDR2: MNHEY, SVGAGI. V dropped 5 bases and J dropped 5 bases, with 15 bases sitting between them. CDR3 DNA: TGTGCCAGCAGTGGGGGACAAAGAAGGACTGAAGCTTTCTTT. Residues: CASSGGQRRTEAFF.

The V call is TRBV6-1, the J call TRBJ1-3, with 11 nucleotides matching TRBD1. After removal of 4 bases from V and 3 bases from J, the junction contained 5 bases not matched to a gene. Germline V gene lookup returns CDR1 MNHNS and CDR2 SASEGT. The CDR3 contains 16 residues. Written as DNA, the CDR3 is TGTGCCAGCAGTGGTAGGACAGGGGGCTATGGAAACACCATATATTTT. Protein: CASSGRTGGYGNTIYF.

The J gene is TRBJ1-1, the V gene TRBV11-2; D is undetermined. The V gene lost 0 bases and the J gene lost 10 bases, with 12 bases spanning the gap. There are 13 residues in the CDR3. Germline loops: CDR1 SGHAT, CDR2 FQNNGV. The CDR3 DNA sequence: TGTGCCAGCAGCTTAGATGTCCGCACTCTAGCTTTCTTT. This encodes CASSLDVRTLAFF.

A single count supports this clone. The chain recombines TRBV1 with TRBJ2-5. TRBV1 represents a pseudogene. The CDR3 is 13 amino acids. The CDR3: CTSSQASAETQYF. Here the CDR3 DNA reads TGCACCAGCAGCCAAGCGTCCGCCGAGACCCAGTACTTC.

The chain uses TRBV28 and TRBJ1-2; possible D gene TRBD1, 5 bases. From germline, CDR1 is MDHEN and CDR2 SYDVKM. The CDR3 extends over 15 amino acids. Deletions cut 4 bases from V and 5 bases from J, with 17 bases between. This CDR3 is CASSSLAPRDYGYTF. CDR3 nucleotides: TGTGCCAGCAGTTCACTAGCGCCCAGGGATTATGGCTACACCTTC.

The rearrangement joins TRBV10-3 to TRBJ2-1; possible D gene TRBD1, 5 bases. CDR1 is ENHRY, CDR2 SYGVKD, per germline. The germline V and J ends were trimmed by 7 bases and 0 bases, with 13 bases remaining between them. The CDR3 has 15 amino acids. The CDR3 sequence is CAIMGQLNSYNEQFF. CDR3 nucleotide sequence: TGTGCCATCATGGGGCAGCTAAACTCCTACAATGAGCAGTTCTTC.

V is TRBV18 and J is TRBJ2-7; D not resolved. The CDR3 length is 14 residues. Germline CDR1 reads KGHSH; CDR2 reads LQKENI. The V and J ends lost 4 bases and 0 bases respectively, with 10 bases between them. The CDR3 DNA reads TGTGCCAGCTCACGGTCGACAAGCTCCTACGAGCAGTACTTC. Encoded protein: CASSRSTSSYEQYF.

The chain uses TRBV11-2 and TRBJ2-1; tentative D call: TRBD1 (6 bases). V lost 4 bases to trimming and J lost 0 bases, with 13 bases between them. Germline lookup yields CDR1 SGHAT and CDR2 FQNNGV. CDR3 length: 16 amino acids. This CDR3 is CASSSGLRGSYNEQFF. In DNA form, the CDR3 reads TGTGCCAGCAGCTCGGGGCTCAGGGGCTCCTACAATGAGCAGTTCTTC.

The CDR3 region has the DNA TGCAGCGTTGGGCTAGGGGCCCGGGGAGATCAGCCCCAGCATTTT. As protein: CSVGLGARGDQPQHF. This chain links TRBV29-1 with TRBJ1-5; possibly TRBD1 for D (5 bases). CDR1 SQVTM and CDR2 ANQGSEA come from the germline V gene. The CDR3 contains 15 residues. Trimming removed 4 bases at V and 5 bases at J, with 18 bases between. The variable domain in full, with the rest retrieved from reference TRBV29-1 and TRBJ1-5, is SAVISQKPSRDICQRGTSLTIQCQVDSQVTMMFWYRQQPGQSLTLIATANQGSEATYESGFVIDKFPISRPNLTFSTLTVSNMSPEDSSIYLCSVGLGARGDQPQHFGDGTRLSIL.

This chain uses TRBV29-1 with TRBJ1-2; D not certain. The germline V and J ends were trimmed by 0 bases and 5 bases, with 10 bases remaining between them. CDR1 is SQVTM, CDR2 ANQGSEA, per germline. The CDR3 is 13 amino acids. The DNA of the CDR3 is TGCAGCGTTGAAGAACCAGGATTATATGGCTACACCTTC. This gives the protein CSVEEPGLYGYTF.

The CDR3: CASSGQASGANVLTF. The CDR3 DNA reads as TGCGCCAGCAGTGGGCAGGCCTCTGGGGCCAACGTCCTGACTTTC. This chain uses TRBV5-1 with TRBJ2-6; no clear D gene. V was shortened by 5 bases and J by 0 bases, with 9 bases between the two germline ends. The CDR3 spans 15 residues. CDR1 is SGHRS, CDR2 YFSETQ, per germline.

With regard to this clone: A read error may account for a junction end that differs from germline. The rearrangement links TRBV30 to TRBJ2-4; perhaps TRBD1 as D (5 bases). The CDR3 spans 13 residues. CDR1 is GTSNPN, CDR2 SVGIG, per germline (reference sequence). CDR3 residues: CAWKGFDLDIRYF. For the CDR3, the DNA is TGTGCCTGGAAGGGTTTCGATTTGGACATTCGGTACTTC. Variable domain in full (rest from reference TRBV30 and TRBJ2-4): SQTIHQWPATLVQPVGSPLSLECTVEGTSNPNLYWYRQAAGRGLQLLFYSVGIGQISSEVPQNLSASRPQDRQFILSSKKLLLSDSGFYLCAWKGFDLDIRYFGAGTRLSVL.

This sequence joins TRBV18 and TRBJ1-5; the match to TRBD1 covers 10 bases. The CDR3 is made up of 15 amino acids. J was trimmed by 6 bases and V by 5 bases; bases with no gene match: 7. Germline V gene lookup returns CDR1 KGHSH and CDR2 LQKENI. The CDR3 loop reads CASSIDRGLGQPQHF. In DNA form, the CDR3 reads TGTGCCAGCTCAATAGACAGGGGGCTAGGTCAGCCCCAGCATTTT.

This clone was detected once. This chain links TRBV9 with TRBJ2-7, with TRBD2 matching 10 bases. The germline gives CDR1 SGDLS, CDR2 YYNGEE. The CDR3 extends over 16 amino acids. V lost 2 bases to trimming and J lost 0 bases; unmatched junction nucleotides: 5. CDR3 in DNA: TGTGCCAGCAGCGTTGGGACTAGCGCGTACTCCTACGAGCAGTACTTC. The encoded protein is CASSVGTSAYSYEQYF. Looking up the rest from reference TRBV9 and TRBJ2-7 gives the full variable domain: DSGVTQTPKHLITATGQRVTLRCSPRSGDLSVYWYQQSLDQGLQFLIQYYNGEERAKGNILERFSAQQFPDLHSELNLSSLELGDSALYFCASSVGTSAYSYEQYFGPGTRLTVT.

CDR3 amino acids: CASSFRGYEQYF. As DNA, the CDR3 is TGCGCCAGCAGCTTTCGTGGCTACGAGCAGTACTTC. The chain uses TRBV5-1 and TRBJ2-7; D not resolved. This CDR3 contains 12 residues. In germline, CDR1 is SGHRS, CDR2 YFSETQ. Trimming took off 2 bases at V and 3 bases at J, with 6 bases between the two ends. The full variable domain, in which reference TRBV5-1 and TRBJ2-7 provide the parts outside the CDR3, is KAGVTQTPRYLIKTRGQQVTLSCSPISGHRSVSWYQQTPGQGLQFLFEYFSETQRNKGNFPGRFSGRQFSNSRSEMNVSTLELGDSALYLCASSFRGYEQYFGPGTRLTVT.

The genes are TRBV10-3 and TRBJ1-4, with 8 bases identical to TRBD1. Unmatched junction bases numbered 7, after V lost 0 bases and J lost 7 bases. The CDR3 sequence is 16 residues long. Germline V lookup: CDR1 ENHRY, CDR2 SYGVKD. The CDR3 nucleotides are TGTGCCATCAGTGAGTCGAGCAGGGGGCGAACTGAAAAACTGTTTTTT. Encoded protein: CAISESSRGRTEKLFF.